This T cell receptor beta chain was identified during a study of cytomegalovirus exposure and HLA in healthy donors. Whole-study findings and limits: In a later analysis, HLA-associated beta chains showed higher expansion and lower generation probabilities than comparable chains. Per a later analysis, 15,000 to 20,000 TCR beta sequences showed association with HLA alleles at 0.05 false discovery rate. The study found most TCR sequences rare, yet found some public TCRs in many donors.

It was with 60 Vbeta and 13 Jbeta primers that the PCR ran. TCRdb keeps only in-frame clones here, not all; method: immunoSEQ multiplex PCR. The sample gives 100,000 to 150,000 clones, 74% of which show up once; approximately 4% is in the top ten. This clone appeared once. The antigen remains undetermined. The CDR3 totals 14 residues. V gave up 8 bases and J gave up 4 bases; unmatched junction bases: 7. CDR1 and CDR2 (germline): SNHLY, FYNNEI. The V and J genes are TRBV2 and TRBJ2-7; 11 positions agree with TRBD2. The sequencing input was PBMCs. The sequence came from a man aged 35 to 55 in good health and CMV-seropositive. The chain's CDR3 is CASRSSGGRYEQYF. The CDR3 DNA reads TGTGCCAGCCGTTCTAGCGGGGGGCGGTACGAGCAGTACTTC.